A selection of T cell receptor beta chains follows, all from one sample in a study of post-analysis software for immune sequencing data. One entry per CDR3 protein, called by TCRdb with MiXCR from the PCR reads. Among about 820,000 distinct CDR3 sequences, about 57% were seen once, and the ten largest hold under 6%. Material for sequencing was blood. Every receptor here comes from a girl under 18 with multiple sclerosis. Both conserved end residues are part of each CDR3.

TRBV7-9	TRBJ2-3	CASTRGWQSSDTQYF
TRBV6-5	TRBJ2-3	CASSYLLSGGTDTQYF
TRBV29-1	TRBJ1-1	CSVGTGQNTEAFF
TRBV20-1	TRBJ2-7	CSASLWGDPSSYEQYF
TRBV6-6	TRBJ2-5	CASSTRTGGEETQYF
TRBV29-1	TRBJ1-1	CSDGMNTEAFF
TRBV5-1	-	CASSPGGTGNSYEQYF
TRBV6-5	TRBJ2-3	CASSYGLWLANRTDTQYF
TRBV6-5	TRBJ1-2	CASSYFGTGYGYTF
TRBV6-6	TRBJ2-3	CASSSLTGVLGDTQYF
TRBV14	TRBJ1-2	CASSPNRGYGYTF
TRBV6-1	TRBJ1-4	CASSAGNSNEKLFF
TRBV3-1	TRBJ2-7	CASSLAGTENSYEQYF
TRBV29-1	TRBJ2-5	CSVEVTGGIQETQYF
TRBV10-3	TRBJ2-3	CAISERVNTQYF
TRBV5-6	TRBJ2-1	CASSLQPSHEQFF
TRBV20-1	TRBJ2-1	CSARGWPGGNEQFF
TRBV5-1	TRBJ2-1	CASSLDPATRINEQFF
TRBV28	TRBJ2-2	CASSFSPRGGTRNTGELFF
TRBV29-1	TRBJ2-7	CSVEMVYEQYF
TRBV29-1	-	CSAKRDSASETQYF
TRBV2	-	CASTLGPGQGDHEQYF
TRBV12-3/TRBV12-4	TRBJ2-7	CASTLTNPGYEQYF